The clone carrying this TCR beta chain showed up just a few times. The antigen remains unidentified. This specimen comes from a study of identical twins. TCRdb reprocessed the 5' RACE reads with MiXCR, giving one entry per CDR3 protein. The table includes 640,000 or so distinct CDR3 sequences, approximately 6% detected once. Study-wide points: Alpha sequences that were out-of-frame and twin-shared showed an excess of low generation probability.

The CDR3 runs to 15 residues. Trimming took 2 bases from V and 1 from J; bases not matched to a gene: 2. Per the germline V gene, CDR1 is MNHNS and CDR2 is SASEGT. This clonotype was obtained from a man between 18 and 35 years old in good health. Sample: naive T cells sorted from blood. The chain is built from TRBV6-1 and TRBJ2-7; 10 nucleotides align to TRBD2. CDR3: CASSELAGESYEQYV. The CDR3 DNA reads as TGTGCCAGCAGTGAACTAGCGGGAGAATCCTACGAGCAGTACGTC.